This paragraph reports one T cell receptor (beta chain). A library of TCRbeta sequences, prepared with unique molecular identifiers, was generated. TCRdb passed the PCR reads through MiXCR, listing each CDR3 protein once. The table shows a few hundred thousand distinct CDR3 sequences, with 25% to 30% occurring only once. The data originate from a study of T-cell reconstitution after alpha-beta-depleted transplantation in children. CDR3 length: 13 amino acids. V gave up 5 bases and J gave up 2 bases, with 12 bases separating them. Germline CDR1 and CDR2: GTSNPN and SVGIG (reference sequence). The material was PBMCs, obtained before TCRalphabeta/CD19-depleted stem cell transplant. The TCR sequence derives from a boy younger than two with Wiskott-Aldrich syndrome, due to receive a stem cell transplant. The chain combines TRBV30 with TRBJ1-1; D is unclear. CDR3 in DNA: TGTGCCTGGGACAAGAAAACTAACACTGAAGCTTTCTTT. Residues: CAWDKKTNTEAFF.